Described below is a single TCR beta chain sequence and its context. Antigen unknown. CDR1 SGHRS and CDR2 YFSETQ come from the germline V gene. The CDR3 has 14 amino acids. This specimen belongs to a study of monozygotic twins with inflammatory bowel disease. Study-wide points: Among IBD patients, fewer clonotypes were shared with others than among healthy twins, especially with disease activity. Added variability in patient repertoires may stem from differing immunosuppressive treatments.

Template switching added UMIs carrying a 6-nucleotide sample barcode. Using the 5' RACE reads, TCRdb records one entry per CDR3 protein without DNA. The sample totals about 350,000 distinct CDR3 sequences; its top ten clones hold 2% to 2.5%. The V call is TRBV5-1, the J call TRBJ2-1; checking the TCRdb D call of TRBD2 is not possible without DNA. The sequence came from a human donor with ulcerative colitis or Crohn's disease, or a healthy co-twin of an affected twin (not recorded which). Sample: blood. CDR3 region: CASSWGDEYNEQFF.